This is a list of T cell receptor beta chains from one sample in a study of blood T cell repertoires in COVID-19. Clones were sequenced by immunoSEQ multiplex PCR, and TCRdb holds only the in-frame ones, with some missing. The data hold fewer than 200,000 clones, with more than 75% observed a single time. Sequencing was performed on PBMCs or T cells enriched from blood (not recorded which). Receptors were obtained from a human donor with acute COVID-19. The donor label of this sample is uncertain. CDR3s include the opening cysteine and the closing phenylalanine or tryptophan. The order of the fields is CDR3 DNA, CDR3 protein, D gene, J gene, clone size, V gene. D genes are given only for firm matches. Expanded clones are given a class, and other clones once, few, many or no size at all.

TGTGCCAGCAGCCACGGGACAGGGAGTACAGATACGCAGTATTTT	CASSHGTGSTDTQYF	TRBD1	TRBJ2-3	.	TRBV11-3
TGTGCCAGCTCAATAGGGGGCCTTGGGAACACTGAAGCTTTCTTT	CASSIGGLGNTEAFF	TRBD1	TRBJ1-1	once	TRBV18
TGTGCCAGCAGTTTATTAGGAGGGGAACAGCCCCAGCATTTT	CASSLLGGEQPQHF	.	TRBJ1-5	.	TRBV27
TGTGCCAGCAGCTCATCGGGGTTTCGGGAGACCCAGTACTTC	CASSSSGFRETQYF	.	TRBJ2-5	.	TRBV7-9
TGTGCCAGCAGTGAATTAGCGGGCCCCTACGAGCAGTACTTC	CASSELAGPYEQYF	TRBD2	TRBJ2-7	.	TRBV6-1
TGTGCCAGTAGTATAGGTGGAGGGTTCGACTATGGCTACACCTTC	CASSIGGGFDYGYTF	.	TRBJ1-2	.	TRBV19
TGTGCCACCCGAGAACGGCCCAGGGTTAACTATGGCTACACCTTC	CATRERPRVNYGYTF	.	TRBJ1-2	once	TRBV5-4
TGTGCCATCAGTGAGTCCGGTAGCGGGGGGACCACCGGGGAGCTGTTTTTT	CAISESGSGGTTGELFF	TRBD2	TRBJ2-2	.	TRBV10-3
TGTGCCAGTAGTAGGGGACTAGCGGGGTGGGGTTCCTACAATGAGCAGTTCTTC	CASSRGLAGWGSYNEQFF	TRBD2	TRBJ2-1	.	TRBV19
TGTGCCAGCAGTGGACCCAAAGGGGGCCGGCCTCAGACCCAGTACTTC	CASSGPKGGRPQTQYF	TRBD1	TRBJ2-5	.	TRBV6-4
TGTGCCAGCTCACCGATAGCGGGGGGTAGCACAGATACGCAGTATTTT	CASSPIAGGSTDTQYF	TRBD2	TRBJ2-3	.	TRBV18
TGTGCCAGCAGCGTAGGGGCTACGGACCAAGAGACCCAGTACTTC	CASSVGATDQETQYF	.	TRBJ2-5	.	TRBV9
TGTGCCATTCAGCGGGGGGCGGATAAAGATACGCAGTATTTT	CAIQRGADKDTQYF	TRBD2	TRBJ2-3	.	TRBV19
TGTGCCAGCAGCTTATCGGGACTACTAGTCGATGAGCAGTTCTTC	CASSLSGLLVDEQFF	TRBD2	TRBJ2-1	.	TRBV7-3
TGTGCCAGCAGCTCCCTTGCTGCAGGAAGGTTTGGGGAGACCCAGTACTTC	CASSSLAAGRFGETQYF	.	TRBJ2-5	.	TRBV7-2
TGTGCCAGTAGTATGTCGAGCGGGGGGCCCGCCGGGGAGCTGTTTTTT	CASSMSSGGPAGELFF	TRBD2	TRBJ2-2	once	TRBV19
TGTGCCAGTAGTCGGGACAGTGCTAACTATGGCTACACCTTC	CASSRDSANYGYTF	TRBD1	TRBJ1-2	.	TRBV19
TGTGCCAGTAGCGGGACAGGGCCGTGGGGGGCAACTAATGAAAAACTGTTTTTT	CASSGTGPWGATNEKLFF	TRBD1	TRBJ1-4	.	TRBV19
TGTGCCAGCAGCCAAGCCCCAGGCTCCTACGAGCAGTACTTC	CASSQAPGSYEQYF	.	TRBJ2-7	few	TRBV3-1/TRBV3-2
TGTGCCAGCAGCTTGGAGCAGAGGACTGAAGCTTTCTTT	CASSLEQRTEAFF	.	TRBJ1-1	.	TRBV5-6
TGTGCCAGACCAGGCCCAAACAGGGTAGAAGCTTTCTTT	CARPGPNRVEAFF	.	TRBJ1-1	.	TRBV21-1
TGCGCCAGCAGTCCCCAGAGCACAGATACGCAGTATTTT	CASSPQSTDTQYF	.	TRBJ2-3	.	TRBV4-1
TGTGCCAGCAGCTTGAGGCAGCTGAACACTGAAGCTTTCTTT	CASSLRQLNTEAFF	.	TRBJ1-1	.	TRBV7-2
TGTGCCAGTAGTATAGGGGGACAGCTGAGCGCTAATGAAAAACTGTTTTTT	CASSIGGQLSANEKLFF	TRBD1	TRBJ1-4	.	TRBV19
TGTGCCAGCGTTGGGGCAGCCCACTATGGCTACACCTTC	CASVGAAHYGYTF	.	TRBJ1-2	.	TRBV11-2
TGTGCCAGTAGTTGGGAGGGCCGGGGCACAGATACGCAGTATTTT	CASSWEGRGTDTQYF	TRBD2	TRBJ2-3	.	TRBV19
TGTGCCAGCAGTTACGAGACTAGCGGGGGCTACGAGCAGTACTTC	CASSYETSGGYEQYF	TRBD2	TRBJ2-7	.	TRBV6-5
TGTGCCAGCTCACCGCCAGGCAGGGTAAACAATGAGCAGTTCTTC	CASSPPGRVNNEQFF	.	TRBJ2-1	.	TRBV18
TGCGCCAGCAGCCGGGCTAGCGGGGCCACCCGGGGTGAGCAGTTCTTC	CASSRASGATRGEQFF	TRBD2	TRBJ2-1	once	TRBV4-3
TGCGCCAGCAGCCAAGATACAGGGACCGAGCAGTACTTC	CASSQDTGTEQYF	.	TRBJ2-7	.	TRBV4-3
TGCGCCAGCAGCTTGGGCAGGGGGCAGGAGACCCAGTACTTC	CASSLGRGQETQYF	TRBD1	TRBJ2-5	.	TRBV5-1
TGTGCCAGCAGACCTGAGGGGGCTTATGGGCAGTTCTTC	CASRPEGAYGQFF	TRBD1	TRBJ2-1	.	TRBV12-3/TRBV12-4
TGTGCCAGCAGACGACGGGGGGCTAGCTACGAGCAGTACTTC	CASRRRGASYEQYF	.	TRBJ2-7	.	TRBV7-8
TGTGCCACCAGTGCGACAGGGCCCTCCTACGAGCAGTACTTC	CATSATGPSYEQYF	TRBD1	TRBJ2-7	.	TRBV24-1
TGCGCCAGCAGCCAAGCATCGGGAGGCGCCCGATACAATGAGCAGTTCTTC	CASSQASGGARYNEQFF	TRBD2	TRBJ2-1	.	TRBV4-3
TGTGCCAGTGAGGGGAGGGGCAATGAGCAGTTCTTC	CASEGRGNEQFF	TRBD2	TRBJ2-1	once	TRBV19
TGTGCCAGCAGCGTCCCAGGGACTAGCGGGGGCCTCTCCTACAATGAGCAGTTCTTC	CASSVPGTSGGLSYNEQFF	TRBD2	TRBJ2-1	few	TRBV9
TGTGCCAGCAGCTCCTGGGGGGTAGCGGGGCGACAAGAGATGTCCCAGTACTTC	CASSSWGVAGRQEMSQYF	TRBD2	TRBJ2-5	.	TRBV7-2
TGTGCCAGCAGCTTAACGGCGACAGAGGCCGGGGAGCTGTTTTTT	CASSLTATEAGELFF	.	TRBJ2-2	.	TRBV7-3